Below, 17 T cell receptor beta chains from the same sample are listed, as sequenced in a study of Ad26.COV2.S vaccination and SARS-CoV-2 variants. Treatment in this sample: around 19 received Ad26.COV2.S at low or high dose, single or two shots; several received placebo; per-sample allocation not given. Specimens were obtained on day 63 following the first vaccine or placebo injection. Some clones are missing from TCRdb's copy, which holds only in-frame ones; the method was immunoSEQ multiplex PCR. The table records around 350,000 clones, about 88% of them present only once. The material was peripheral blood, obtained in a trial of Ad26.COV2.S vaccine versus placebo. These TCRs come from a person between 18 and 59 years old who received the Ad26.COV2.S COVID-19 vaccine or a placebo.

The V gene is TRBV7-9, the J gene TRBJ2-7, with 11 bases that match TRBD1. Unmatched junction bases numbered 4, after V lost 0 bases and J lost 3 bases. Looked up from germline, CDR1 is SEHNR and CDR2 is FQNEAQ (reference sequence). The CDR3 consists of 16 residues. The CDR3 nucleotides read TGTGCCAGCAGCTTAGCCCTCGGGACAGGGGGCTACGAGCAGTACTTC. This gives the protein CASSLALGTGGYEQYF.

The chain couples TRBV19 to TRBJ2-1; D possibly matches TRBD1 or TRBD2 (5 bases each). Trimming shortened V by 3 bases and J by 13 bases, and 19 bases separated the two germline ends. Germline assignment: CDR1 LNHDA and CDR2 SQIVND (reference sequence). The CDR3 runs to 14 residues. CDR3 sequence: CASSIGTQGHSQFF. CDR3 coding DNA: TGTGCCAGTAGTATCGGGACCCAGGGTCACTCTCAGTTCTTC.

The V call is TRBV5-6, the J call TRBJ1-2; D is undetermined. Germline lookup yields CDR1 SGHDT and CDR2 YYEEEE. Between the trimmed V and J ends, which lost 6 bases and 0 bases, there was a span of 9 bases. The CDR3 consists of 13 residues. This chain's CDR3 is CASKLAANYGYTF. The CDR3 DNA sequence: TGTGCCAGCAAACTGGCTGCTAACTATGGCTACACCTTC. Using reference TRBV5-6 and TRBJ1-2 for the parts outside the CDR3, the full variable domain is DAGVTQSPTHLIKTRGQQVTLRCSPKSGHDTVSWYQQALGQGPQFIFQYYEEEERQRGNFPDRFSGHQFPNYSSELNVNALLLGDSALYLCASKLAANYGYTFGSGTRLTVV.

J is TRBJ2-7 and V is TRBV20-1; TRBD1 or TRBD2 may be the D gene (6 bases each). Trimming removed 4 bases from V and 7 bases from J, with 20 bases in between. Germline-derived CDR1 and CDR2 are DFQATT and SNEGSKA (reference sequence). This CDR3 region has 14 residues. The CDR3 bases are TGCAGTGCTAATGAGGGGGGCGACGTTGCGGAGCAGTACTTC. Translating it yields CSANEGGDVAEQYF.

Only a few counts were recorded for this clone. The CDR3 here is CASSGPGQGNSPLHF. The DNA of the CDR3 is TGTGCCAGCAGTGGTCCGGGACAGGGGAATTCACCCCTCCACTTT. The chain combines TRBV6-6 with TRBJ1-6, with 10 bases lining up with TRBD1. CDR1 MNHNY and CDR2 SVGAGI come from the germline V gene (reference sequence). V lost 5 bases to trimming and J lost 7 bases; unmatched junction nucleotides: 5. The CDR3 is 15 amino acids.

This rearrangement joins TRBV7-2 to TRBJ2-7; 7 bases are a match to TRBD2. Unmatched junction bases numbered 14, after V lost 5 bases and J lost 7 bases. Germline V gene sequence: CDR1 SGHTA, CDR2 FQGNSA. This CDR3 region has 15 residues. The CDR3 loop reads CASSLSGGGRNEQYF. CDR3 nucleotides: TGTGCCAGCAGCCTAAGTGGGGGGGGACGGAATGAGCAGTACTTC.

V gene TRBV24-1 combines with J gene TRBJ2-7; no clear D gene. The CDR3 has 13 amino acids. V was cut by 12 bases and J by 6 bases, with 20 bases left in between. Germline CDR1 KGHDR, CDR2 SFDVKD. For the CDR3, the DNA is TGTGCCCCGCCGGTAGATTTGGTTGGCGAGCAGTACTTC. It yields the protein CAPPVDLVGEQYF.

The gene calls are TRBV3-1 (or the pseudogene TRBV3-2) and TRBJ2-7; D gene uncertain. This CDR3 has 13 residues. In germline, CDR1 is LGHDT, CDR2 YNNKEL (reference sequence). The V and J ends lost 0 bases and 6 bases respectively, with 9 bases between them. CDR3 nucleotides: TGTGCCAGCAGCCAAGATCGCACGGGCGAGCAGTACTTC. It specifies CASSQDRTGEQYF.

J is TRBJ2-5 and V is TRBV9, with 9 bases lining up with TRBD1. J gave up 0 bases and V 7 bases, and 7 bases lay outside the gene matches. Germline V lookup: CDR1 SGDLS, CDR2 YYNGEE. The length of the CDR3 is 15 residues. The DNA of the CDR3 is TGTGCCAGCGGAACAGGGGGCCGGTACCAAGAGACCCAGTACTTC. Encoded protein: CASGTGGRYQETQYF.

The rearrangement joins TRBV7-9 to TRBJ2-7; the D gene is possibly TRBD2 (6 bases). CDR3 length: 13 amino acids. V lost 5 bases, J lost 1 base, and 9 bases lay in between. Germline V CDR1 and CDR2: SEHNR, FQNEAQ (reference sequence). CDR3 in amino acids: CASSPRESYEQYF. The CDR3 DNA is TGTGCCAGCAGCCCCCGGGAGTCCTACGAGCAGTACTTC.

The chain couples TRBV5-1 to TRBJ2-7; D could derive from TRBD1 or TRBD2 (5 bases each). Germline V gene sequence: CDR1 SGHRS, CDR2 YFSETQ. With 4 bases removed from V and 2 bases from J, the gap between germline ends came to 16 bases. This CDR3 spans 15 amino acids. CDR3 coding DNA: TGCGCCAGCAGCGACTTGGCCCAGGGAGCCTACGAGCAGTACTTC. Its protein is CASSDLAQGAYEQYF. Full variable domain (rest looked up from reference TRBV5-1 and TRBJ2-7): KAGVTQTPRYLIKTRGQQVTLSCSPISGHRSVSWYQQTPGQGLQFLFEYFSETQRNKGNFPGRFSGRQFSNSRSEMNVSTLELGDSALYLCASSDLAQGAYEQYFGPGTRLTVT.

The chain is built from TRBV5-5 and TRBJ1-1, with D possibly TRBD1 on 6 matching bases. The germline CDR1 and CDR2 sequences are SGHKS and YYEKEE (reference sequence). V lost 4 bases and J lost 7, with 14 bases in between. The CDR3 spans 13 residues. The CDR3 DNA is TGTGCCAGCAGCGTTCGACAGGCCCGTGAAGCTTTCTTT. Protein product: CASSVRQAREAFF.

This chain connects TRBV7-9 to TRBJ2-3; D is uncertain. CDR1 is SEHNR, CDR2 FQNEAQ, per germline (reference sequence). This CDR3 is 12 amino acids long. The V gene lost 5 bases and the J gene lost 4 bases, with 7 bases spanning the gap. The CDR3 region is CASSEMSDTQYF. The CDR3 DNA follows: TGTGCCAGCAGCGAGATGTCAGATACGCAGTATTTT.

This clone was observed a single time. The chain is built from TRBV15 and TRBJ2-7, with D perhaps matching TRBD2 (6 bases). Trimming stripped 1 base from V and 2 bases from J, with 9 bases between. Germline V CDR1 and CDR2: LNHNV, YYDKDF (reference sequence). This CDR3 has 14 residues. CDR3 amino acids: CATSRGGTTYEQYF. The CDR3 DNA is TGTGCCACCAGCAGAGGCGGGACGACCTACGAGCAGTACTTC. The whole variable domain, remainder taken from reference TRBV15 and TRBJ2-7, is DAMVIQNPRYQVTQFGKPVTLSCSQTLNHNVMYWYQQKSSQAPKLLFHYYDKDFNNEADTPDNFQSRRPNTSFCFLDIRSPGLGDTAMYLCATSRGGTTYEQYFGPGTRLTVT.

The J gene is TRBJ2-7, the V gene TRBV2; 8 bases match TRBD2. The V gene end was trimmed by 7 bases and the J gene end by 3 bases; junction bases not matched to a gene: 8. The germline V gene encodes CDR1 SNHLY and CDR2 FYNNEI. The CDR3 has 14 amino acids. The CDR3 DNA sequence: TGTGCCAGCACCTACGGGGGGGCGAACTACGAGCAGTACTTC. This codes for CASTYGGANYEQYF. Full variable domain (remainder filled in from reference TRBV2 and TRBJ2-7): EPEVTQTPSHQVTQMGQEVILRCVPISNHLYFYWYRQILGQKVEFLVSFYNNEISEKSEIFDDQFSVERPDGSNFTLKIRSTKLEDSAMYFCASTYGGANYEQYFGPGTRLTVT.

Only a few counts were recorded for this clone. This CDR3 reads CASSWEMKETQYF. The DNA of the CDR3 is TGCGCCAGCAGCTGGGAGATGAAAGAGACCCAGTACTTC. V is TRBV5-1 and J is TRBJ2-5, with D possibly being TRBD2 (5 bases). The V gene lost 3 bases and the J gene lost 3 bases, with 9 bases spanning the gap. This CDR3 region has 13 residues. Germline CDR1 and CDR2: SGHRS and YFSETQ.

This chain joins TRBV29-1 and TRBJ1-6, with 11 bases matching TRBD1. V dropped 6 bases and J dropped 4; count of bases not matched to a gene: 5. The germline CDR1 and CDR2 sequences are SQVTM and ANQGSEA. There are 15 residues in the CDR3. CDR3 loop: CSVRTGGAYNSPLHF. The CDR3 nucleotides are TGCAGCGTCCGGACAGGGGGCGCTTATAATTCACCCCTCCACTTT. Complete variable domain (other parts from reference TRBV29-1 and TRBJ1-6): SAVISQKPSRDICQRGTSLTIQCQVDSQVTMMFWYRQQPGQSLTLIATANQGSEATYESGFVIDKFPISRPNLTFSTLTVSNMSPEDSSIYLCSVRTGGAYNSPLHFGNGTRLTVT.